Shown below are 4 T cell receptor beta chains from a single sample sequenced in a study of cytomegalovirus exposure and HLA in healthy donors. 13 Jbeta primers and 60 Vbeta primers were used for the PCR. Profiled with immunoSEQ multiplex PCR; TCRdb holds only in-frame clones, not every one. Seen here are 130,000 or so clones, around 8.5% observed once, and the top ten hold 4.5% to 5.5%. The sample comprised PBMCs. These receptor sequences come from a man in his forties in good health and CMV-seronegative.

V gene TRBV6-8 combines with J gene TRBJ2-5; D ambiguous. The tail of the sequence fits TRBJ2-7 better, so the J call may be wrong. Germline-derived CDR1 and CDR2 are MNHGY and SAAAGT. The CDR3 runs to 13 residues. As DNA, the CDR3 is TGTGCCAGCAGTATGACTCAACCCTACGAGCAGTACTTC. Translation: CASSMTQPYEQYF.

A few counts support this clone. V gene TRBV2 combines with J gene TRBJ1-2; 9 nucleotides match TRBD1. This CDR3 contains 13 residues. Germline values: CDR1 SNHLY, CDR2 FYNNEI. The J segment lost 5 bases and the V segment lost 7 bases, leaving 5 bases of the junction unmatched. The CDR3 sequence is CASKDRGGYGYTF. CDR3 DNA: TGTGCCAGCAAGGACAGGGGCGGATATGGCTACACCTTC.

The V and J genes are TRBV2 and TRBJ2-1; a weak D match, TRBD2 (5 bases). Germline-derived CDR1 and CDR2 are SNHLY and FYNNEI. The CDR3 is made up of 15 amino acids. Trimming pared 4 bases from V and 7 bases from J, leaving 17 bases between. CDR3 sequence: CASSGASPSTNEQFF. The CDR3 DNA follows: TGTGCCAGCAGTGGGGCTAGCCCCTCTACAAATGAGCAGTTCTTC. Complete variable domain (other parts from reference TRBV2 and TRBJ2-1): EPEVTQTPSHQVTQMGQEVILRCVPISNHLYFYWYRQILGQKVEFLVSFYNNEISEKSEIFDDQFSVERPDGSNFTLKIRSTKLEDSAMYFCASSGASPSTNEQFFGPGTRLTVL.

This clone was recorded a few times. The chain carries TRBV19 and TRBJ1-1; 9 positions agree with TRBD1. V shed 7 bases and J 5 bases; nucleotides not matched to a gene: 8. The CDR3 length is 14 residues. Germline lookup yields CDR1 LNHDA and CDR2 SQIVND (reference sequence). In nucleotides, the CDR3 is TGTGCCAGTACCGGGACAGGGAGTTGGACTGAAGCTTTCTTT. Encoded protein: CASTGTGSWTEAFF.